These 5 T cell receptor beta chains share one sample of origin, sequenced in a study of T cells after yellow fever vaccination. TCRdb re-analysed the 5' RACE reads in MiXCR, keeping a single row per CDR3 protein. The sample gives around 300,000 distinct CDR3 sequences, about 4% of which show up once; approximately 23% is in the top ten. Sequenced material: PBMCs, taken 5 days after the yellow fever booster vaccination. These receptors were obtained from a man aged 18-30 years who received the YFV17D yellow fever vaccine.

This clonotype was observed many times. The chain has TRBV7-9 and TRBJ1-2; D unclear. The length of the CDR3 is 14 residues. V was trimmed by 2 bases and J by 7 bases, leaving 14 bases between them. CDR1 SEHNR and CDR2 FQNEAQ come from the germline V gene (reference sequence). CDR3 in amino acids: CASSLLDPWSGYTF. CDR3 nucleotide sequence: TGTGCCAGCAGCTTACTGGACCCGTGGAGTGGCTACACCTTC.

The table lists this clonotype with a few counts. This sequence joins TRBV7-6 and TRBJ2-1; TRBD2 aligns across 10 bases. Trimming took 5 bases from V and 10 from J; bases not matched to a gene: 14. The CDR3 runs to 16 residues. The germline V gene encodes CDR1 SGHVS and CDR2 FNYEAQ. The CDR3: CASSARPGLASSEQFF. The CDR3 bases are TGTGCCAGCAGCGCCCGACCGGGACTAGCGTCCTCAGAGCAGTTCTTC.

Worth noting for this clonotype: It may be a read error: a sequence one base away is much more abundant. This rearrangement joins TRBV20-1 to TRBJ2-3, with TRBD2 as a possible D gene (5 bases). V dropped 4 bases and J dropped 4 bases, with 15 bases sitting between them. The CDR3 covers 14 residues. The V gene's germline CDR1 is DFQATT and CDR2 SNEGSKA (reference sequence). The CDR3 region is CSAIRPGSSDTQYF. CDR3 DNA: TGCAGTGCTATCCGGCCGGGGTCCTCAGATACGCAGTATTTT.

V and J are TRBV19 and TRBJ1-5; 7 bases match TRBD1. The V segment lost 5 bases and the J segment 5 bases; nucleotides outside the gene matches: 9. The CDR3 length is 15 residues. Germline V gene data show CDR1 as LNHDA and CDR2 as SQIVND (reference sequence). The CDR3 sequence is CASSLAFRGDQPQHF. CDR3 DNA sequence: TGTGCCAGTAGTCTGGCATTCAGGGGGGATCAGCCCCAGCATTTT.

This clonotype was picked up many times. This rearrangement joins TRBV5-1 to TRBJ1-1; 7 nucleotides align to TRBD1. The V and J ends lost 0 bases and 1 base, in that order; junction bases with no gene match: 3. CDR3 length: 15 residues. The germline gives CDR1 SGHRS, CDR2 YFSETQ. For the CDR3, the DNA is TGCGCCAGCAGCTTGGGACAGGGTTGGAACACTGAAGCTTTCTTT. This sequence encodes CASSLGQGWNTEAFF.